Given below is one T cell receptor beta chain in context. What it binds is not known. Sequenced by immunoSEQ multiplex PCR; TCRdb stores in-frame clones only, minus some. The sample records about 1.5 million clones, 95% to 99% being singletons. The germline CDR1 and CDR2 sequences are KGHSH and LQKENI. The V segment lost 3 bases and the J segment 4 bases; nucleotides outside the gene matches: 9. CDR3 length: 15 residues. This sample stems from a study of shared clonotypes between healthy human individuals. CD4+ cells underwent separation, giving CD45RA+ naive and CD45RA-negative memory subsets. Whole-study results and caveats: The study found lower generation probabilities in non-shared clonotypes than in those shared by all four donors.

This chain links TRBV18 with TRBJ2-7; 7 nucleotides match TRBD1. The source of this sequence is a man aged 25-45 years in good health. Sequencing was performed on naive CD4+ T cells sorted from blood. This sample's subset: CD45RA+ positively selected. CDR3 bases: TGTGCCAGCTCACCCCTTGGACAGGTCGGGTACGAGCAGTACTTC. Residues: CASSPLGQVGYEQYF.